Included here is one TCR beta chain sequence, with context. These data originate in a study of T cell changes during pregnancy in multiple sclerosis. Sequencing used immunoSEQ multiplex PCR; TCRdb keeps in-frame clones, though not all of them. The repertoire has roughly 58,000 clones, more than 90% of them found once; the top ten carry approximately 3%. The sample here was CD8+ T cells from peripheral blood mononuclear cells, taken before pregnancy. This TCR was sampled from a female donor with multiple sclerosis, enrolled in a pregnancy study.

CDR3 sequence (DNA): TGTGCCAGCAGCCCGGGGGGGACTGAAGCTTTCTTT. Encoded protein: CASSPGGTEAFF. This chain joins TRBV5-6 and TRBJ1-1; the D gene is possibly TRBD1 (5 bases). Trimming took off 4 bases at V and 5 bases at J, with 9 bases between the two ends. The length of the CDR3 is 12 residues. Germline V gene sequence: CDR1 SGHDT, CDR2 YYEEEE. Combining the CDR3 with reference TRBV5-6 and TRBJ1-1 gives the whole variable domain DAGVTQSPTHLIKTRGQQVTLRCSPKSGHDTVSWYQQALGQGPQFIFQYYEEEERQRGNFPDRFSGHQFPNYSSELNVNALLLGDSALYLCASSPGGTEAFFGQGTRLTVV.